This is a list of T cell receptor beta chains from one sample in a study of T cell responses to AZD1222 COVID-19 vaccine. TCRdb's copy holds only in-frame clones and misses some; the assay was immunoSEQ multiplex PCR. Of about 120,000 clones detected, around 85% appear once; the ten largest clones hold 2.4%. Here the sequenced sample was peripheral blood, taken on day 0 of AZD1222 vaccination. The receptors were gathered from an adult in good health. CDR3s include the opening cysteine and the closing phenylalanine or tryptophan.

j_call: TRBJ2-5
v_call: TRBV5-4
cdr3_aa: CASSATGREETQYF

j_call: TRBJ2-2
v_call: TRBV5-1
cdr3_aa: CASSFPGQVVTGELFF

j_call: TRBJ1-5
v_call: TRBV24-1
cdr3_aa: CATSESGTGLDQPQHF

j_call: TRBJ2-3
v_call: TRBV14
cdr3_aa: CASSRHTGGNTQYF

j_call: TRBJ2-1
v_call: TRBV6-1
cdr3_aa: CASSEQRAGGADEQFF

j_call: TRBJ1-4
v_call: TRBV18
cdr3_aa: CASSPRQATNEKLFF

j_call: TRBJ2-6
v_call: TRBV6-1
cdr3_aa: CASSEAFSGANVLTF

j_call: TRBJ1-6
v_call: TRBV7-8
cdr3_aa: CASSPTYREDSPLHF

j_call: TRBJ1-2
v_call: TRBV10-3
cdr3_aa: CAISESSTGAGYTF

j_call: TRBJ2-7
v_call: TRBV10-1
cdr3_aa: CASSELDSPYEQYF

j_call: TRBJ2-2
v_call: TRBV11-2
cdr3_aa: CASSFSGYGELFF

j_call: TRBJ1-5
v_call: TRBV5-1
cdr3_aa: CASSPDSNSNQPQHF

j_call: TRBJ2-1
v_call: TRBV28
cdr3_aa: CASSSGTSGRDYNEQFF

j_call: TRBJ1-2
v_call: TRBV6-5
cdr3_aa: CASAYTAGNYGYTF

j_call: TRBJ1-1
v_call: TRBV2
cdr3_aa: CASSQTMNTEAFF

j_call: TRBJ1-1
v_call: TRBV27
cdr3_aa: CASSFGQLNTEAFF

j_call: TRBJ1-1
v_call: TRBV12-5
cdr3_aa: CASGGQGPCNTEAFF

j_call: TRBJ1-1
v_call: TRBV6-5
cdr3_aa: CASGVMMNTEAFF

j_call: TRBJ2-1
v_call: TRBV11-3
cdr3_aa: CASSLSPLLAGGLNNEQFF

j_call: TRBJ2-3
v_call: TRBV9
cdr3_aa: CASSVTGTSGRVAVQDTQYF

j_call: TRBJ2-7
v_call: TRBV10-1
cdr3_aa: CASRRPRSGKRYEQYF

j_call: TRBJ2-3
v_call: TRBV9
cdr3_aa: CASSVGGQGTTDTQYF

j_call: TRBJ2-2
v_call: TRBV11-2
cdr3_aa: CASSLVRPGSGAGELFF

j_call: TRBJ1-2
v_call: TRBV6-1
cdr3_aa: CATQGQGDNYGYTF

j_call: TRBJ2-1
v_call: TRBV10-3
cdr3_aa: CAISDADTGGNEQFF

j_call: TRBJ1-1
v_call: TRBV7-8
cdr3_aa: CASSAQLNTEAFF

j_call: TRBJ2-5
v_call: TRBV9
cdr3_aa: CASSVGDYQETQYF

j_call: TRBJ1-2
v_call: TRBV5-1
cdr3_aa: CASSPGDRTNYGYTF

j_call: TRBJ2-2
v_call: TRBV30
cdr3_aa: CAGGRTGELFF

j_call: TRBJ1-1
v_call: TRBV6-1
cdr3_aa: CASSESVNTEAFF

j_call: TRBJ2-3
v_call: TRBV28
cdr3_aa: CASSLRGAGLDTQYF

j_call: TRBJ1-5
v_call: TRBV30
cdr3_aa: CAWSVIDNQPQHF

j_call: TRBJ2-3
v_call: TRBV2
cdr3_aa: CASHKAGGPPDTQYF

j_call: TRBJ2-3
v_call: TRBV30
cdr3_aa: CAWRFGQTDTQYF

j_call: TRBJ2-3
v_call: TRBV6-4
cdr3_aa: CASSDGGPTDTQYF

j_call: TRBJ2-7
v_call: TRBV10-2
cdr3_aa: CASAVTGRHYEQYF

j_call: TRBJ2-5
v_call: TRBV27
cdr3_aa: CASRALAGGETQYF

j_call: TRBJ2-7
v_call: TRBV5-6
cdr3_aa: CASSFSYEQYF

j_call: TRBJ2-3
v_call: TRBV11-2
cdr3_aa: CASSLDMAASTDTQYF

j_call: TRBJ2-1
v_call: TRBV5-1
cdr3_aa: CASSLDTASGNEQFF

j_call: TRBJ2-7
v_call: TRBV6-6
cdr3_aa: CASRLAGAVNEQYF

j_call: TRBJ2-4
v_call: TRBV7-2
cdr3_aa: CASSFLSGSGAKNIQYF

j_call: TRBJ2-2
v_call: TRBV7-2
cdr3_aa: CASSLLPSGSVAGELFF

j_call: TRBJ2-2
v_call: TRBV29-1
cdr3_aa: CSVSTGDPSNTGELFF

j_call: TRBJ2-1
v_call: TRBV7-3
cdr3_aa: CASSSTDYNEQFF

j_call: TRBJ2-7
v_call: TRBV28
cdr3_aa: CASSRGGGYEQYF

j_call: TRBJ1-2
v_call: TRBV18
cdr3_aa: CASSPPESYGYTF

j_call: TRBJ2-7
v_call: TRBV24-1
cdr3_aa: CATSDRDHYEQYF

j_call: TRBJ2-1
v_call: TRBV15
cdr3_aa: CATSSPRLADTYNEQFF

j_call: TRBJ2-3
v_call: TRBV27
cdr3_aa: CASSSEGQRDTQYF

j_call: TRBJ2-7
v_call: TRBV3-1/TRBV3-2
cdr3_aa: CASSQDLTTYEQYF

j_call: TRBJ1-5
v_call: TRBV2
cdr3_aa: CASGLDRGSSNQPQHF

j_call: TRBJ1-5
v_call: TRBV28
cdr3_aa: CASSFLKSGPQHF

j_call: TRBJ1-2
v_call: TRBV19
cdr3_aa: CASSLTGANYGYTF

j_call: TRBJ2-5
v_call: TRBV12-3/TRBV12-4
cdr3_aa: CASSPQVQETQYF